This TCR beta chain was captured by sequencing in a study of monozygotic twins with inflammatory bowel disease. TCRdb reanalyzed the 5' RACE reads, giving one entry per CDR3 protein sequence and no DNA. This repertoire includes over 90,000 distinct CDR3 sequences. The receptor's source is a human donor with ulcerative colitis or Crohn's disease, or a healthy co-twin of an affected twin (not recorded which). The sequenced sample consisted of blood.

The CDR3 sequence: CASSYLGPPYEQYF. The chain carries TRBV6-5 and TRBJ2-7; TCRdb calls TRBD2, which cannot be checked without DNA. The CDR3 spans 14 residues. Per the germline V gene, CDR1 is MNHEY and CDR2 is SVGAGI.